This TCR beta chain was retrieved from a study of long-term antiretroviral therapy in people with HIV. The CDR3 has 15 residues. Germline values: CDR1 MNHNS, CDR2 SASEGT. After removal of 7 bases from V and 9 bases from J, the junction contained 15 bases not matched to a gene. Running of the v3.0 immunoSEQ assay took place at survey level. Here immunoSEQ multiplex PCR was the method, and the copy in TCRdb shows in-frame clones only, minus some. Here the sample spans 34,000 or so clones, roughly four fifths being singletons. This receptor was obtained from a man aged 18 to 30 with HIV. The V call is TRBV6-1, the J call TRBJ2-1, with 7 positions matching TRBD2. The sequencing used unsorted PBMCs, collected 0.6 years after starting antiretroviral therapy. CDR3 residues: CASTGSGLPRSEQFF. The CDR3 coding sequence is TGTGCCAGCACGGGTAGCGGGCTCCCTAGGTCTGAGCAGTTCTTC.